This T cell receptor beta chain was captured by sequencing in a study of control samples from healthy donors and cancer patients. Using immunoSEQ multiplex PCR, the repertoire was profiled, and TCRdb retains in-frame clones only, with some absent. The table includes roughly 80,000 clones, roughly 90% detected once. Sequenced material: blood. This receptor was obtained from a woman aged 45-59 years in good health.

The CDR3, as DNA: TGTGCCACCAGTGACACCTTCACAGATACGCAGTATTTT. Encoded protein: CATSDTFTDTQYF. J is TRBJ2-3 and V is TRBV24-1, with D unclear. CDR3 length: 13 amino acids. Per the germline V gene, CDR1 is KGHDR and CDR2 is SFDVKD. V was shortened by 4 bases and J by 2 bases, with 6 bases between the two germline ends.